This is a list of T cell receptor beta chains from one sample in a study of somatic mutations in cytotoxic T cells in rheumatoid arthritis. Produced via immunoSEQ multiplex PCR; TCRdb's table is partial and in-frame only. The sample lists about 9,000 clones; roughly 79% were seen once. Sequenced input: CD8+ T cells sorted from blood. The source of these receptors is an adult with rheumatoid arthritis. Each CDR3 is given with its conserved first and last residue. A D gene is named only where the DNA matches it firmly. Size values are once, few and many counts, or a class for expanded clones, and some rows have none.

clone_size	v_call	d_call	cdr3_length	j_call	cdr3_nt	cdr3_aa
-	TRBV15	TRBD2	19	TRBJ2-1	TGTGCCACCAGCAGATCCGGTTCTAGCGGGGGACGCTCCTACAATGAGCAGTTCTTC	CATSRSGSSGGRSYNEQFF
once	TRBV28	-	14	TRBJ1-2	TGTGCCAGCAGCGTACCTGGGGGCTGGACTGGCTACACCTTC	CASSVPGGWTGYTF
-	TRBV7-9	-	14	TRBJ1-1	TGTGCCAGCAGCTCGCCCGGTGGTTTTATTTCGGCTTTCTTT	CASSSPGGFISAFF
-	TRBV19	-	15	TRBJ2-1	TGTGCCAGTAGTATTTGGTTCCAGGGGCTCAATGAGCAGTTCTTC	CASSIWFQGLNEQFF
-	TRBV5-1	TRBD2	16	TRBJ2-5	TGCGCCAGCAGCTTGGGGGTAGCGGGGGGAAAAGAGACCCAGTACTTC	CASSLGVAGGKETQYF
-	TRBV27	-	13	TRBJ2-1	TGTGCCAGCAGTTCCCTGGGGGGCCATGAGCAGTTCTTC	CASSSLGGHEQFF
-	TRBV6-6	TRBD1	14	TRBJ1-4	TGTGCCAGCAGGCCGGGACAGCTTAATGAAAAACTGTTTTTT	CASRPGQLNEKLFF
once	TRBV7-3	TRBD2	14	TRBJ2-1	TGTGCCAGCAGCCCTCAAGGGACTAGCAATGAGCAGTTCTTC	CASSPQGTSNEQFF
few	TRBV7-8	-	15	TRBJ1-1	TGTGCCAGCAGCTTAGGGGCAGGGTCGAACACTGAAGCTTTCTTT	CASSLGAGSNTEAFF
-	TRBV9	TRBD2	17	TRBJ2-1	TGTGCCAGCAGCGTAGCCCTTCTAGCGGGGGGCCCCAATGAGCAGTTCTTC	CASSVALLAGGPNEQFF
-	TRBV11-1	-	19	TRBJ2-1	TGTGCCAGCAGCTTTTACAGGGTGGGCCTAAGTAGGAGGTACAATGAGCAGTTCTTC	CASSFYRVGLSRRYNEQFF
-	TRBV7-2	TRBD2	14	TRBJ2-1	TGTGCCAGCAGCTCGGGACTAGCGAGGAATGAGCAGTTCTTC	CASSSGLARNEQFF
-	TRBV19	-	13	TRBJ2-2	TGTGCCAGTAGTATAGCCTCAACCGGGGAGCTGTTTTTT	CASSIASTGELFF
-	TRBV7-9	-	14	TRBJ2-3	TGTGCCAGCAGCTTAGTGGGCAGCACAGATACGCAGTATTTT	CASSLVGSTDTQYF
-	TRBV13	-	14	TRBJ2-2	TGTGCCAGCAGCTTGTGGGAAGCCACCGGGGAGCTGTTTTTT	CASSLWEATGELFF
few	TRBV28	TRBD2	14	TRBJ2-1	TGTGCCAGCAGCCCGGACCGCGGGGGCAATGAGCAGTTCTTC	CASSPDRGGNEQFF
-	TRBV2	-	14	TRBJ1-6	TGTGCCAGCAGTGAGGCACTTACAAATTCACCCCTCCACTTT	CASSEALTNSPLHF
few	TRBV4-3	-	14	TRBJ1-1	TGCGCCAGCAGCCTTTCAGAGGTGAACACTGAAGCTTTCTTT	CASSLSEVNTEAFF
-	TRBV19	TRBD2	14	TRBJ2-7	TGTGCCAGTAGTTCTAGCGGGAGCTCCTACGAGCAGTACTTC	CASSSSGSSYEQYF
-	TRBV7-8	-	13	TRBJ1-1	TGTGCCAGCAGCCAAGGGAGGGAAACTGAAGCTTTCTTT	CASSQGRETEAFF
-	TRBV6-4	-	13	TRBJ2-2	TGTGCCAGCAGTGAGGGGAACACCGGGGAGCTGTTTTTT	CASSEGNTGELFF
-	TRBV6-4	TRBD1	15	TRBJ1-2	TGTGCCAGCAGTCCGGGACAGGGCTGGTTCGGGGGCTACACCTTC	CASSPGQGWFGGYTF
-	TRBV7-3	-	13	TRBJ2-2	TGTGCCAGCAGCTTAGTAGGGGCCGGGGAGCTGTTTTTT	CASSLVGAGELFF
-	TRBV19	-	12	TRBJ2-1	TGTGCCAGTACCAATGGGGGGAATGAGCAGTTCTTC	CASTNGGNEQFF
-	TRBV5-1	TRBD1	15	TRBJ2-4	TGCGCCAGCAGCTTGGGACAGGGTGGTATGAACATTCAGTACTTC	CASSLGQGGMNIQYF
-	TRBV28	TRBD1	16	TRBJ2-7	TGTGCCAGCAATAGTTTCGCCGGGACAGGGTCCTACGAGCAGTACTTC	CASNSFAGTGSYEQYF
-	TRBV7-8	-	12	TRBJ1-1	TGTGCCAGCAGCTCTTTAAATAATGAAGCTTTCTTT	CASSSLNNEAFF
few	TRBV7-3	TRBD2	16	TRBJ2-1	TGTGCCAGCAGCTTAGAGGGGACTAGCGGGAGGAATGAGCAGTTCTTC	CASSLEGTSGRNEQFF
-	TRBV11-2	-	16	TRBJ1-1	TGTGCCAGCAGATCCGGACGGGGGATTTCGAACACTGAAGCTTTCTTT	CASRSGRGISNTEAFF
-	TRBV7-9	-	14	TRBJ2-1	TGTGCCAGCAGTCCCGGCCCAGGCCACAATGAGCAGTTCTTC	CASSPGPGHNEQFF
-	TRBV19	TRBD1	13	TRBJ2-3	TGTGCCAGTAGTATGGGGACAGCAGATACGCAGTATTTT	CASSMGTADTQYF
-	TRBV5-5	-	15	TRBJ1-2	TGTGCCAGCAGCTTGTCTGGGGGGGGATCCTATGGCTACACCTTC	CASSLSGGGSYGYTF
-	TRBV29-1	-	12	TRBJ1-1	TGCAGCGTTGATTGGGGTCGCCTTGAAGCTTTCTTT	CSVDWGRLEAFF
-	TRBV6-5	TRBD1	15	TRBJ1-5	TGTGCCAGCAGTCTCGGGACAGATAGCAATCAGCCCCAGCATTTT	CASSLGTDSNQPQHF
-	TRBV7-9	TRBD2	15	TRBJ2-2	TGTGCCAGCAGCCCCGGACTAGCGGCCCCCGGGGAGCTGTTTTTT	CASSPGLAAPGELFF
-	TRBV7-9	TRBD1	12	TRBJ2-7	TGTGCCAGCAGCTGGGACAGTGAGGAGCAGTACTTC	CASSWDSEEQYF
-	TRBV2	TRBD1	12	TRBJ1-1	TGTGCCAGAGACAGGGGGGGGACTGAAGCTTTCTTT	CARDRGGTEAFF
-	TRBV9	-	15	TRBJ2-3	TGTGCCAGCAGCGTAGGGGGGGAGTGGATAGATACGCAGTATTTT	CASSVGGEWIDTQYF
-	TRBV29-1	-	12	TRBJ1-1	TGCAGCGTTGAAGGTGGGGGTAATGAAGCTTTCTTT	CSVEGGGNEAFF
-	TRBV6-5	-	16	TRBJ2-3	TGTGCCAGCAGTTACTCGACCGAGAAAAACACAGATACGCAGTATTTT	CASSYSTEKNTDTQYF
-	TRBV5-4	TRBD1	15	TRBJ1-1	TGTGCCAGCAGCTCCTGGACAGGGCGCGATGCTGAAGCTTTCTTT	CASSSWTGRDAEAFF
-	TRBV27	TRBD2	14	TRBJ2-7	TGTGCCAGCAGTTCTCCCGGGACTAGCGACGAGCAGTACTTC	CASSSPGTSDEQYF
-	TRBV9	-	15	TRBJ2-2	TGTGCCAGCAGCGCCAGGGGGGCGAACACCGGGGAGCTGTTTTTT	CASSARGANTGELFF
-	TRBV28	TRBD1	17	TRBJ1-1	TGTGCCAGCAGTCCCAGGGACAGGGGGCTCGATGGCACTGAAGCTTTCTTT	CASSPRDRGLDGTEAFF
few	TRBV28	TRBD1	14	TRBJ1-4	TGTGCCACCATGGAGGGACAGGGCGATGAAAAACTGTTTTTT	CATMEGQGDEKLFF